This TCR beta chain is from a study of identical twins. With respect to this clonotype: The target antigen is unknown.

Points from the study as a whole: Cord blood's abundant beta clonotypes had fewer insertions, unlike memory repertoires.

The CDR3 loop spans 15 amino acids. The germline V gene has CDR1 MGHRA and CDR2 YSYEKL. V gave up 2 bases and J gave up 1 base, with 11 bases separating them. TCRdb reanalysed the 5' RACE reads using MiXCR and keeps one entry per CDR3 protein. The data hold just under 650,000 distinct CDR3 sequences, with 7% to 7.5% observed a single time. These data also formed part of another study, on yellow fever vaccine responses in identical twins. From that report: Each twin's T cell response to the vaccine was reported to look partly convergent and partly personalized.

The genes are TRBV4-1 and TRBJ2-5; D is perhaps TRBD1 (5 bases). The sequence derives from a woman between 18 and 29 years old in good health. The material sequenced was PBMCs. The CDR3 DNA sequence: TGCGCCAGCAGCCAATCAGGACAATTCCAAGAGACCCAGTACTTC. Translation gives CASSQSGQFQETQYF.